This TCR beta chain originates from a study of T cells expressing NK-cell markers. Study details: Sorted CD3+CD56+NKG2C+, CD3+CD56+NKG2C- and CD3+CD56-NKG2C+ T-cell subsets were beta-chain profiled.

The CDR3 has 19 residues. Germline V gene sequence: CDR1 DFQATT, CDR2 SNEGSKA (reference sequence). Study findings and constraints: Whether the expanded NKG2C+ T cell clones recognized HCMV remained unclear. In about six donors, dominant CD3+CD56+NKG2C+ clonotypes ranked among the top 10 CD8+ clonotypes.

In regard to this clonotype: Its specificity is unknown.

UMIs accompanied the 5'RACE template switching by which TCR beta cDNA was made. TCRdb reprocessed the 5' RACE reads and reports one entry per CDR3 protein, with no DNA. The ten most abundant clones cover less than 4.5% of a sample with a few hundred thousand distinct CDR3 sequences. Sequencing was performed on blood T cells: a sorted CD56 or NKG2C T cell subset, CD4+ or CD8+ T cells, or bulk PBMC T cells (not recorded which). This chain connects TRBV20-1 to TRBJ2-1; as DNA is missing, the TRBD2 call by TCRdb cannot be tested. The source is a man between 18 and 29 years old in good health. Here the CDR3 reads CSAREWGRTPGRAYNEQFF.